Listed below are T cell receptor beta chains from one sample, sequenced in a study of blood T cell repertoires in COVID-19. Only in-frame clones appear in the TCRdb table, and some are missing; sequencing was by immunoSEQ multiplex PCR. The table lists approximately 34,000 clones, 65% to 85% of them singletons, with about 3% in the top ten. Sequencing used peripheral blood. These receptors were collected from a man between 65 and 79 years old with COVID-19, enrolled during active disease. Both conserved end residues are part of each CDR3. The D gene is left open where the match is weak. Size values are once, few and many counts, or a class for expanded clones, and some rows have none.

cdr3_aa	cdr3_nt	clone_size	v_call	j_call	d_call
CASSPLRQGTDEQYF	TGTGCCAGCAGCCCGCTAAGACAGGGAACCGACGAGCAGTACTTC	-	TRBV6-5	TRBJ2-7	TRBD1
CASSQESGRLHEQYF	TGCGCCAGCAGCCAAGAGTCGGGGAGGCTTCACGAGCAGTACTTC	few	TRBV4-3	TRBJ2-7	-
CASSEPAPGVNTEAFF	TGTGCCAGCAGTGAACCCGCCCCAGGGGTGAACACTGAAGCTTTCTTT	-	TRBV6-1	TRBJ1-1	-
CSAFRGQGADNEQFF	TGCAGCGCCTTTCGTGGACAGGGGGCCGACAATGAGCAGTTCTTC	-	TRBV29-1	TRBJ2-1	TRBD1
CASSDGPRTGGRSRANVLTF	TGCGCCAGCAGTGATGGGCCGCGGACAGGGGGCCGTTCGAGGGCCAACGTCCTGACTTTC	-	TRBV10-1	TRBJ2-6	TRBD1
CASSRVWGPLPNTEAFF	TGTGCCAGCAGTCGTGTATGGGGCCCTTTGCCGAACACTGAAGCTTTCTTT	once	TRBV27	TRBJ1-1	-
CASSFRAYEQYF	TGTGCCAGCAGCTTTCGGGCCTACGAGCAGTACTTC	-	TRBV5-6	TRBJ2-7	-
CASSLRGNREAFF	TGTGCCAGCAGTTTAAGAGGGAACCGAGAAGCTTTCTTT	-	TRBV28	TRBJ1-1	-
CASSLMGGRVSETQYF	TGTGCCAGCAGCTTAATGGGGGGGCGCGTGTCCGAGACCCAGTACTTC	-	TRBV7-2	TRBJ2-5	-
CASSQAGQPAEQYF	TGTGCCAGCAGCCAAGCTGGACAGCCGGCCGAGCAGTACTTC	-	TRBV4-2	TRBJ2-7	-
CASSQAVTQYF	TGTGCCAGCAGCCAAGCAGTTACCCAGTACTTC	once	TRBV3-1/TRBV3-2	TRBJ2-5	-
CASSLWRPMGEGHNEQFF	TGTGCCAGCAGTTTATGGAGACCTATGGGGGAGGGCCACAATGAGCAGTTCTTC	-	TRBV27	TRBJ2-1	TRBD2
CASSSLGLVGEQYF	TGTGCCAGCAGCTCCCTAGGCTTAGTAGGTGAGCAGTACTTC	once	TRBV28	TRBJ2-7	-
CASSQIDRGPHNEQFF	TGCGCCAGCAGCCAGATAGACAGGGGGCCACACAATGAGCAGTTCTTC	-	TRBV4-1	TRBJ2-1	TRBD1
CASSYLGGSNEQFF	TGTGCCAGCAGTTACTTGGGGGGTAGCAATGAGCAGTTCTTC	-	TRBV6-6	TRBJ2-1	-
CASSFGPNSPLHF	TGTGCCAGCAGTTTTGGGCCTAATTCACCCCTCCACTTT	-	TRBV27	TRBJ1-6	-
CASSILNTGELFF	TGTGCCAGTAGTATCCTGAACACCGGGGAGCTGTTTTTT	-	TRBV19	TRBJ2-2	-
CASSFRQYNSPLHF	TGTGCCAGCAGCTTCAGACAGTATAATTCACCCCTCCACTTT	-	TRBV5-8	TRBJ1-6	-
CATQPPGGNTGELFF	TGTGCCACCCAACCGCCGGGGGGGAACACCGGGGAGCTGTTTTTT	once	TRBV24-1	TRBJ2-2	TRBD2
CASSRAGGTNTGELFF	TGCGCCAGCAGCCGAGCGGGAGGGACGAACACCGGGGAGCTGTTTTTT	-	TRBV5-1	TRBJ2-2	TRBD2
CATSDPTVTSRSYNEQFF	TGTGCCACCAGTGACCCGACCGTGACTAGCAGGTCCTACAATGAGCAGTTCTTC	once	TRBV24-1	TRBJ2-1	TRBD2
CASSPPIPRGETQYF	TGTGCCAGCTCACCACCGATCCCCCGGGGAGAGACCCAGTACTTC	few	TRBV18	TRBJ2-5	-
CASSQTGMNTEAFF	TGCGCCAGCAGCCAGACAGGCATGAACACTGAAGCTTTCTTT	-	TRBV4-1	TRBJ1-1	-
CATSRDLTGGGQPQHF	TGTGCCACCAGCAGAGATCTGACAGGGGGCGGTCAGCCCCAGCATTTT	few	TRBV15	TRBJ1-5	TRBD1
CASSLQGSPLHF	TGTGCCAGCAGTTTACAGGGTTCGCCCCTCCACTTT	-	TRBV28	TRBJ1-6	-
CASSVLTPGVAEAFF	TGTGCCAGCAGCGTACTGACACCAGGGGTCGCTGAAGCTTTCTTT	-	TRBV9	TRBJ1-1	-
CASSFDRGGYGYTF	TGTGCCAGCAGCTTCGACAGGGGTGGGTATGGCTACACCTTC	-	TRBV6-6	TRBJ1-2	TRBD1
CASSPLSGHYEQYF	TGTGCCAGCAGCCCACTCTCGGGACATTACGAGCAGTACTTC	-	TRBV11-2	TRBJ2-7	-
CASSLSGGRGYTF	TGTGCCAGCAGTTTATCCGGGGGGAGGGGCTACACCTTC	-	TRBV27	TRBJ1-2	-
CASSQVATPGLAGYNEQFF	TGTGCCAGCAGCCAAGTCGCAACGCCGGGACTAGCGGGGTACAATGAGCAGTTCTTC	-	TRBV3-1/TRBV3-2	TRBJ2-1	TRBD2
CASSSGQHYGYTF	TGTGCCAGCAGTTCCGGACAGCACTATGGCTACACCTTC	-	TRBV6-2/TRBV6-3	TRBJ1-2	-
CASSSRRVDFYEQYF	TGTGCCAGCAGCTCACGCAGGGTGGATTTCTACGAGCAGTACTTC	-	TRBV4-2	TRBJ2-7	-
CASNPRGYNEQFF	TGTGCCAGCAATCCCCGGGGTTACAATGAGCAGTTCTTC	-	TRBV2	TRBJ2-1	-
CASSGSDREKAFF	TGTGCCAGCAGTGGGTCAGACAGGGAAAAAGCTTTCTTT	once	TRBV2	TRBJ1-1	TRBD1
CASSSMGQGVTGELFF	TGCGCCAGCAGCTCCATGGGACAGGGTGTAACCGGGGAGCTGTTTTTT	-	TRBV5-1	TRBJ2-2	TRBD1
CASSHGLEKFF	TGTGCCAGCAGCCATGGACTGGAAAAGTTCTTC	-	TRBV27	TRBJ2-1	-
CASSLGTGSYNEQFF	TGTGCCAGCAGCTTAGGGACTGGCTCCTACAATGAGCAGTTCTTC	-	TRBV7-8	TRBJ2-1	-
CASSLYRGIRVRLFF	TGTGCCAGCAGCTTATACAGGGGAATACGGGTCCGGCTGTTTTTT	-	TRBV7-2	TRBJ2-2	TRBD1
CASSRTSADYNEQFF	TGTGCCAGCAGCAGGACTAGCGCAGACTACAATGAGCAGTTCTTC	-	TRBV6-6	TRBJ2-1	TRBD2
CASSKGDSGAKNIQYF	TGTGCCAGCAGCAAAGGCGATAGCGGAGCCAAAAACATTCAGTACTTC	-	TRBV21-1	TRBJ2-4	-
CASTFQGVHEQYF	TGTGCCAGCACCTTCCAGGGGGTCCACGAGCAGTACTTC	-	TRBV12-3/TRBV12-4	TRBJ2-7	TRBD1
CASSLRGFVQPQHF	TGTGCCAGCAGCTTGAGGGGGTTTGTTCAGCCCCAGCATTTT	-	TRBV5-6	TRBJ1-5	-
CASSTDLNTGELFF	TGTGCCAGCTCGACAGACTTGAACACCGGGGAGCTGTTTTTT	-	TRBV18	TRBJ2-2	-
CASSWQGQGIYGYTF	TGTGCCAGCAGCTGGCAGGGACAGGGTATCTATGGCTACACCTTC	-	TRBV7-2	TRBJ1-2	TRBD1
CASSHSGSSYNEQFF	TGTGCCAGCAGCCATAGCGGGAGCTCCTACAATGAGCAGTTCTTC	-	TRBV3-1/TRBV3-2	TRBJ2-1	TRBD2
CASNGQGSGNQPQHF	TGTGCCAGCAACGGACAGGGAAGCGGCAATCAGCCCCAGCATTTT	-	TRBV6-5	TRBJ1-5	TRBD1
CSVERLADYNEQFF	TGCAGCGTTGAACGACTAGCGGATTACAATGAGCAGTTCTTC	-	TRBV29-1	TRBJ2-1	TRBD2
CASSSNYRATEAFF	TGTGCCAGCAGTTCGAACTACAGGGCCACTGAAGCTTTCTTT	-	TRBV28	TRBJ1-1	-
CASSSIQGEAFF	TGTGCCAGCAGTTCTATACAGGGTGAAGCTTTCTTT	-	TRBV28	TRBJ1-1	-
CASTLSSGANVLTF	TGTGCCAGCACTCTTAGCTCTGGGGCCAACGTCCTGACTTTC	once	TRBV6-5	TRBJ2-6	-
CASTRDRGGSPLHF	TGTGCCAGCACCCGAGACAGGGGCGGATCACCCCTCCACTTT	-	TRBV27	TRBJ1-6	TRBD1
CATQGDLNSPLHF	TGTGCCACACAGGGTGATCTTAATTCACCCCTCCACTTT	few	TRBV28	TRBJ1-6	-
CASSGRQGRNTEAFF	TGTGCCAGCAGCGGTAGACAGGGCCGGAACACTGAAGCTTTCTTT	-	TRBV7-8	TRBJ1-1	TRBD1
CASSTGLWSYNEQFF	TGTGCCAGCAGTACAGGGTTATGGTCCTACAATGAGCAGTTCTTC	once	TRBV27	TRBJ2-1	-
CASSMREGQGDTQYF	TGCGCCAGCAGCATGCGGGAGGGCCAGGGAGATACGCAGTATTTT	-	TRBV5-1	TRBJ2-3	TRBD2
CASSYSGTRGRQYF	TGTGCCAGCAGTTACAGCGGGACTCGCGGGAGGCAGTACTTC	-	TRBV6-2/TRBV6-3	TRBJ2-7	TRBD2
CASSPRQGATHQPQHF	TGTGCCAGCAGTCCCCGACAGGGGGCAACCCATCAGCCCCAGCATTTT	-	TRBV2	TRBJ1-5	TRBD1